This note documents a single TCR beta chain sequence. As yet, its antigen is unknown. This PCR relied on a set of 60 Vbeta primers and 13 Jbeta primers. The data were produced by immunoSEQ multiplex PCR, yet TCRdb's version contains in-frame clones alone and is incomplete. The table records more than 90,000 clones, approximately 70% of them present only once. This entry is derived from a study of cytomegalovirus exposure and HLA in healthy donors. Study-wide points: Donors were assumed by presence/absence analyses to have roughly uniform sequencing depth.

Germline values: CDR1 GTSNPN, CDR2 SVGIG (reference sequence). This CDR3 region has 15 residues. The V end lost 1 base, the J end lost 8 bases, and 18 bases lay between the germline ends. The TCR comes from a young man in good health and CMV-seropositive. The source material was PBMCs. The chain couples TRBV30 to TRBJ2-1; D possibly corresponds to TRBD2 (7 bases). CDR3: CAWSGLGGPRDEQFF. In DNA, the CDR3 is TGTGCCTGGAGTGGGCTGGGGGGGCCAAGAGATGAGCAGTTCTTC.